The next 8 T cell receptor beta chains were all read from a single sample in a study of control samples from healthy donors and cancer patients. Clones were read by immunoSEQ multiplex PCR, and TCRdb kept only the in-frame ones, dropping some. The table records 130,000 or so clones, just under 90% of them present only once. The sample was PBMCs. These receptors all come from a man aged 50-60 years with head and neck cancer.

The chain joins TRBV5-1 to TRBJ2-2; D gene ambiguous. Germline values: CDR1 SGHRS, CDR2 YFSETQ. This CDR3 has 14 residues. The ends were cut back, 6 bases at V and 3 bases at J, with 12 bases in the middle. The CDR3 is CASNGQQDTGELFF. CDR3 nucleotides: TGCGCCAGCAATGGCCAGCAGGACACCGGGGAGCTGTTTTTT.

This clone was observed a handful of times. The chain combines TRBV4-1 with TRBJ1-5, with 7 bases identical to TRBD1. V shed 4 bases and J 2 bases; nucleotides not matched to a gene: 8. The germline gives CDR1 MGHRA, CDR2 YSYEKL. The CDR3 is made up of 16 amino acids. CDR3 nucleotide sequence: TGCGCCAGCAGCCCTCGACAGGGCGTCGGCAATCAGCCCCAGCATTTT. Protein sequence: CASSPRQGVGNQPQHF.

The rearrangement links TRBV6-5 to TRBJ1-1; the D is unclear. V lost 10 bases, J lost 0 bases, and 15 bases lay in between. This CDR3 has 14 amino acids. Germline CDR1 reads MNHEY; CDR2 reads SVGAGI. CDR3 protein: CATQWRPMNTEAFF. The CDR3 DNA sequence: TGTGCCACCCAGTGGAGGCCAATGAACACTGAAGCTTTCTTT.

This rearrangement joins TRBV6-5 to TRBJ2-2, with D tentatively TRBD1 (5 bases). CDR3 length: 14 residues. Trimming pared 4 bases from V and 4 bases from J, leaving 10 bases between. Germline assignment: CDR1 MNHEY and CDR2 SVGAGI. CDR3 loop: CASSSSQGTGELFF. The CDR3 DNA reads TGTGCCAGCAGTTCCAGCCAGGGCACCGGGGAGCTGTTTTTT.

This clone was recorded once. Additional DNA sequences in this sample encode the identical CDR3. The chain joins TRBV7-9 to TRBJ1-3, with D hard to call. This CDR3 has 13 residues. Trimming removed 1 base at V and 2 bases at J, with 3 bases between. In germline, CDR1 is SEHNR, CDR2 FQNEAQ (reference sequence). Here the CDR3 reads CASSLGAGNTIYF. CDR3 DNA sequence: TGTGCCAGCAGCTTAGGGGCTGGAAACACCATATATTTT.

This clone turned up a few times. V usage is TRBV18 and J usage is TRBJ1-2; no clear D. V shed 2 bases and J shed 5 bases, with 12 bases lying between them. The CDR3 has 14 residues. Germline V gene sequence: CDR1 KGHSH, CDR2 LQKENI. The CDR3 loop reads CASSPSGSRYGYTF. CDR3 sequence (DNA): TGTGCCAGCTCACCATCCGGCAGCAGATATGGCTACACCTTC.

The chain carries TRBV7-9 and TRBJ1-4; D gene ambiguous. The CDR3 is 12 residues long. The germline CDR1 and CDR2 sequences are SEHNR and FQNEAQ (reference sequence). V was pared by 1 base and J by 11 bases, with 8 bases between. CDR3 nucleotide sequence: TGTGCCAGCAGCTTAGATAGGTGGAAACTGTTTTTT. It is translated as CASSLDRWKLFF. Full variable domain (missing parts from reference TRBV7-9 and TRBJ1-4): DTGVSQNPRHKITKRGQNVTFRCDPISEHNRLYWYRQTLGQGPEFLTYFQNEAQLEKSRLLSDRFSAERPKGSFSTLEIQRTEQGDSAMYLCASSLDRWKLFFGSGTQLSVL.

The chain carries TRBV18 and TRBJ2-3; D is undetermined. In germline, CDR1 is KGHSH, CDR2 LQKENI. There are 15 residues in the CDR3. Trimming took 0 bases from V and 2 from J, leaving 9 bases between them. CDR3 DNA: TGTGCCAGCTCACCACCGTCCTTATCCACAGATACGCAGTATTTT. Encoded protein: CASSPPSLSTDTQYF.